These T cell receptor beta chains were read from a single sample in a study of T-cell memory formation after mild COVID-19. MiXCR was run by TCRdb on the 5' RACE reads, yielding one entry per CDR3 protein. The repertoire consists of 350,000 to 400,000 distinct CDR3 sequences, with approximately 15% occurring once and the leading ten covering 22%. Material: PBMCs or a T cell subset sorted from them (not recorded which). The receptors were sampled from a man younger than 35 who had mild COVID-19 (a few samples of this study predate the infection). Cell type and time point are not known. Each CDR3 is given with its conserved first and last residue. D genes are given only for firm matches. Not all rows give a size; the values are once, few, many and, for expanded clones, a class.

v_call,j_call,d_call,cdr3_length,clone_size,cdr3_nt,cdr3_aa
TRBV20-1,TRBJ2-3,TRBD2,14,-,TGCAGTGCGCCGACTAGCGGGGGGTCGGATACGCAGTATTTT,CSAPTSGGSDTQYF
TRBV12-3/TRBV12-4,TRBJ1-1,-,18,many,TGTGCCAGCAGTTTGACCGCGGCAACTAGGGCTAGGGACACTGAAGCTTTCTTT,CASSLTAATRARDTEAFF
TRBV6-2/TRBV6-3,TRBJ1-4,-,15,-,TGTGCCAGCAGTTACCCGGCAGCGGTCGATGAAAAACTGTTTTTT,CASSYPAAVDEKLFF
TRBV30,TRBJ2-1,TRBD2,15,-,TGTGCCTGGAGTAGCCGGACTAGCGTCTACAATGAGCAGTTCTTC,CAWSSRTSVYNEQFF
TRBV5-1,TRBJ2-1,-,12,many,TGCGCCAGCAGCTTGGGGGGTAATGAGCAGTTCTTC,CASSLGGNEQFF
TRBV29-1,TRBJ1-3,-,18,many,TGCAGCGTCGCCGCGGGGCCCTCTTCCCCTCTGTCTGGAAACACCATATATTTT,CSVAAGPSSPLSGNTIYF
TRBV27,TRBJ1-4,-,15,few,TGTGCCAGCAGTCCCCGTTGGGCTCGGAATGAAAAACTGTTTTTT,CASSPRWARNEKLFF
TRBV5-4,TRBJ1-1,-,13,-,TGTGCCAGCAGCTTCATGGGGGGCACTGAAGCTTTCTTT,CASSFMGGTEAFF
TRBV7-9,TRBJ1-1,-,13,-,TGTGCCAGCAGCGTTCAGGGTTTCCCTGAAGCTTTCTTT,CASSVQGFPEAFF
TRBV7-9,TRBJ2-2,TRBD2,17,many,TGTGCCAGCAGCTCGACTAGCGGTCCCCTTATAACCGGGGAGCTGTTTTTT,CASSSTSGPLITGELFF
TRBV6-5,TRBJ2-3,TRBD2,15,many,TGTGCCAGCAGTCCCCCCGGGGGGTTGGCAGATACGCAGTATTTT,CASSPPGGLADTQYF
TRBV20-1,TRBJ1-3,-,13,-,TGCAGTGCTAGTTCGGTAGCTGGAAACACCATATATTTT,CSASSVAGNTIYF
TRBV9,TRBJ2-1,-,16,-,TGTGCCAGCAGCTCCGAAGGGGGGGGGGCACGGGATGAGCAGTTCTTC,CASSSEGGGARDEQFF
TRBV11-2,TRBJ2-2,-,16,-,TGTGCCAGCAGCTTAGTGGGGCAGACTCACACCGGGGAGCTGTTTTTT,CASSLVGQTHTGELFF
TRBV7-9,TRBJ2-5,TRBD2,11,-,TGTGCCAGCAGCTACTCGGGACTAGGACACTTC,CASSYSGLGHF
TRBV6-2/TRBV6-3,TRBJ2-3,-,16,few,TGTGCCAGCAGTTACTCACGCGGGGCCACCACAGATACGCAGTATTTT,CASSYSRGATTDTQYF
TRBV28,TRBJ1-5,-,14,-,TGTGCCAGCAGTCAGCCGCCAGACAATCAGCCCCAGCATTTT,CASSQPPDNQPQHF
TRBV20-1,TRBJ1-5,-,11,-,TGCAGTGCAAGCAGGGGTCAGCCCCAGCATTTT,CSASRGQPQHF
TRBV6-6,TRBJ2-2,-,13,few,TGTGCCAGCAGTTACCCTTCGGGCGGGGAGCTGTTTTTT,CASSYPSGGELFF
TRBV12-3/TRBV12-4,TRBJ2-5,TRBD2,13,few,TGTGCCAGCAGGGCCCAGGGAGGGGAGACCCAGTACTTC,CASRAQGGETQYF
TRBV7-8,TRBJ1-2,TRBD1,13,few,TGTGCCAGCAGCCCGGACAGGGCCGATGGCTACACCTTC,CASSPDRADGYTF
TRBV12-3/TRBV12-4,TRBJ2-3,-,15,few,TGTGCCAGCAGTGGTAGGGGGGCGCGTTCAGATACGCAGTATTTT,CASSGRGARSDTQYF
TRBV14,TRBJ1-3,TRBD1,16,few,TGTGCCAGCAGCTCTACGACAGGGGTTTCTGGAAACACCATATATTTT,CASSSTTGVSGNTIYF
TRBV30,TRBJ1-1,-,14,-,TGTGCCTGGAGTGATGGGATAGGGAGCACTGAAGCTTTCTTT,CAWSDGIGSTEAFF
TRBV25-1,TRBJ2-3,TRBD2,15,few,TGTGCCAGCAACAATAAAAGCGGGGGGGCGGATACGCAGTATTTT,CASNNKSGGADTQYF
TRBV20-1,TRBJ1-2,-,14,many,TGCAGTGCTAGAGATCTGGGGGCGTCTTCCGGCTACACCTTC,CSARDLGASSGYTF
TRBV9,TRBJ2-2,TRBD2,18,few,TGTGCCAGCAGCGTAGGAGGACTAGCGGGGGGGCCTTTAGGGGAGCTGTTTTTT,CASSVGGLAGGPLGELFF
TRBV12-3/TRBV12-4,TRBJ2-1,-,17,-,TGTGCCAGCAGTTTAGCGGGAATCATCCCGGGTTACAATGAGCAGTTCTTC,CASSLAGIIPGYNEQFF
TRBV25-1,TRBJ2-2,-,14,-,TGTGCCAGCAGTTGGGCGGCGAACACCGGGGAGCTGTTTTTT,CASSWAANTGELFF
TRBV20-1,TRBJ1-5,TRBD1,13,-,TGCAGTGCTACCAGGGGGAGCAATCAGCCCCAGCATTTT,CSATRGSNQPQHF
TRBV20-1,TRBJ1-3,-,16,-,TGCAGTGCTAGGGCTTTTGCGGTAGTTTCTGGAAACACCATATATTTT,CSARAFAVVSGNTIYF
TRBV7-2,TRBJ2-7,-,13,-,TGTGCCAGCAGCTTTTTTCCCAACGCGGAGCAGTACTTC,CASSFFPNAEQYF
TRBV12-3/TRBV12-4,TRBJ1-1,-,15,few,TGTGCCAGCAGTCCCTCGGGGAGCATGAACACTGAAGCTTTCTTT,CASSPSGSMNTEAFF
TRBV3-1,TRBJ1-6,-,13,-,TGTGCCAGCACAAGAACTCCGAATTCACCCCTCCACTTT,CASTRTPNSPLHF
TRBV7-2,TRBJ2-7,TRBD2,15,few,TGTGCCAGCAGCTTAGCCAGCAGCGGGGGGGACGAGCAGTACTTC,CASSLASSGGDEQYF
TRBV7-2,TRBJ2-3,-,16,many,TGTGCCAGCAGCCCCCAGGGTACCGGCGGAACAGATACGCAGTATTTT,CASSPQGTGGTDTQYF
TRBV7-2,TRBJ2-7,-,13,-,TGTGCCAGCAGCTTAGATTGGGGTGGCGAGCAGTACTTC,CASSLDWGGEQYF
TRBV7-8,TRBJ2-1,TRBD2,15,-,TGTGCCAGCAGCTTCCGACTAGCGGGGGAGGCTGAGCAGTTCTTC,CASSFRLAGEAEQFF
TRBV3-1,TRBJ2-7,-,13,many,TGTGCCAGCAGCGGGCCGCCGCTCTACGAGCAGTACTTC,CASSGPPLYEQYF
TRBV7-9,TRBJ1-2,-,16,many,TGTGCCAGCAGCTTAGTCGGAGGCCGGGGCTCCTATGGCTACACCTTC,CASSLVGGRGSYGYTF
TRBV24-1,TRBJ2-2,-,17,few,TGTGCCACCAGTGATAGAGCTGGGGCTCGGAACACCGGGGAGCTGTTTTTT,CATSDRAGARNTGELFF
TRBV4-2,TRBJ2-1,TRBD2,15,-,TGTGCCAGCAGAACGACTAGCGGGGGTCTGAGCGAGCAGTTCTTC,CASRTTSGGLSEQFF
TRBV12-3/TRBV12-4,TRBJ2-7,-,15,many,TGTGCCAGCAGTTTAGCTGGGTCCGGGGCCCACGAGCAGTACTTC,CASSLAGSGAHEQYF
TRBV4-1,TRBJ1-1,-,13,few,TGCGCCAGCAGCCAAGATCTTGAAGGGCGAGCTTTCTTT,CASSQDLEGRAFF
TRBV18,TRBJ1-2,-,15,many,TGTGCCAGCTCACCAGATGTGCCGTCCAACTATGGCTACACCTTC,CASSPDVPSNYGYTF